These 25 T cell receptor beta chains were all obtained from the same sample, sequenced in a study of graft-versus-host responses after intestinal transplantation. These TCRs are of unknown antigen specificity. TCRdb's table, derived via immunoSEQ multiplex PCR, lists solely in-frame clones and lacks some. The data contain around 100,000 clones, roughly 87% of them singletons. The sequences come from unstimulated CD4+ T cells sorted from spleen or lymph node cells, collected before transplant. These receptors all come from a human donor who was the organ donor for an intestinal transplant.

Worth noting for this clone: Other nucleotide sequences from this sample produce the same CDR3. The CDR3 sequence is CASSTLGQLDEKLFF. CDR3 in DNA: TGCGCCAGCAGCACCTTGGGACAGCTCGACGAAAAACTGTTTTTT. The rearrangement links TRBV4-1 to TRBJ1-4, with TRBD1 identical over 7 bases. The CDR3 contains 15 residues. Trimming removed 5 bases from V and 8 bases from J; junction bases left unmatched: 11. Germline V CDR1 and CDR2: MGHRA, YSYEKL.

V and J are TRBV28 and TRBJ1-2; D uncertain. The CDR3 length is 13 residues. The germline CDR1 and CDR2 sequences are MDHEN and SYDVKM. Trimming took off 5 bases at V and 4 bases at J, with 11 bases between the two ends. The CDR3 loop is CASSDVGLYGYTF. The DNA for the CDR3 is TGTGCCAGCAGTGATGTAGGGCTCTATGGCTACACCTTC.

J is TRBJ1-1 and V is TRBV12-5, with 11 bases aligning to TRBD1. Germline CDR1 and CDR2: LGHNT and FRNRAP. The CDR3 is made up of 16 amino acids. The trim removed 4 bases at V and 11 bases at J, leaving 15 bases unmatched. CDR3 region: CASGSFAGTGGSGAFF. The CDR3 coding sequence is TGTGCTAGTGGTTCCTTTGCCGGGACAGGGGGGTCGGGGGCTTTCTTT. The variable domain in full, with the rest retrieved from reference TRBV12-5 and TRBJ1-1, is DARVTQTPRHKVTEMGQEVTMRCQPILGHNTVFWYRQTMMQGLELLAYFRNRAPLDDSGMPKDRFSAEMPDATLATLKIQPSEPRDSAVYFCASGSFAGTGGSGAFFGQGTRLTVV.

The chain uses TRBV7-8 and TRBJ1-2; D call uncertain. The germline V gene has CDR1 SGHVS and CDR2 FQNEAQ. V was cut by 0 bases and J by 2 bases, with 7 bases left in between. The CDR3 runs 14 residues. The CDR3 sequence is CASSLAGRNYGYTF. CDR3 bases: TGTGCCAGCAGCTTAGCTGGTAGGAACTATGGCTACACCTTC.

This rearrangement joins TRBV20-1 to TRBJ1-1; D unclear. CDR3 length: 10 residues. V was cut by 3 bases and J by 10 bases, with 9 bases left in between. Germline lookup yields CDR1 DFQATT and CDR2 SNEGSKA (reference sequence). The CDR3 loop reads CSASQPGAFF. The CDR3, as DNA: TGCAGTGCTAGCCAGCCCGGAGCTTTCTTT.

The chain carries TRBV28 and TRBJ1-5; no clear D gene. Trimming left V 4 bases short and J 6 bases short, with 16 bases between. The CDR3 loop spans 15 amino acids. Germline CDR1 and CDR2: MDHEN and SYDVKM. CDR3 nucleotide sequence: TGTGCCAGCAGTTCGGGAAAGGGAATGATTCAGCCCCAGCATTTT. This codes for CASSSGKGMIQPQHF.

The V and J genes are TRBV28 and TRBJ1-4, with a possible D match to TRBD1 (5 bases). CDR3 length: 15 amino acids. Trimming cost V 3 bases and J 6 bases, with 14 bases left between them. In germline, CDR1 is MDHEN, CDR2 SYDVKM. The CDR3 here is CASSLQGRFDEKLFF. The CDR3, as DNA: TGTGCCAGCAGTTTGCAGGGTCGGTTCGATGAAAAACTGTTTTTT. Supplemented by reference TRBV28 and TRBJ1-4, the full variable domain reads DVKVTQSSRYLVKRTGEKVFLECVQDMDHENMFWYRQDPGLGLRLIYFSYDVKMKEKGDIPEGYSVSREKKERFSLILESASTNQTSMYLCASSLQGRFDEKLFFGSGTQLSVL.

This clone was found a few times. The chain employs TRBV4-1 and TRBJ2-5, with D possibly TRBD2 on 6 matching bases. Germline CDR1 is MGHRA and CDR2 is YSYEKL. The CDR3 totals 15 residues. The germline V and J ends were trimmed by 0 bases and 13 bases, with 21 bases remaining between them. The CDR3 bases are TGCGCCAGCAGCCAAGATGGTCTCTCCGGGACTTCACTGTACTTC. This gives the protein CASSQDGLSGTSLYF.

The chain uses TRBV10-3 and TRBJ2-7, with TRBD2 identical over 11 bases. With 5 bases clipped from V and 6 bases from J, the junction kept 3 bases outside the gene matches. This CDR3 is built from 13 residues. Germline-derived CDR1 and CDR2 are ENHRY and SYGVKD. CDR3 DNA sequence: TGTGCCATCAGTCGACTAGCGGGATCCGAGCAGTACTTC. Translated, it gives CAISRLAGSEQYF.

A single count supports this clone. The genes are TRBV27 and TRBJ1-1; TRBD1 is a possible D gene (5 bases). Trimming removed 6 bases from V and 1 base from J, with 12 bases in between. This CDR3 has 14 residues. The V gene's germline CDR1 is MNHEY and CDR2 SMNVEV (reference sequence). The DNA of the CDR3 is TGTGCCAGCAGCCCGGGACGTTGGAACACTGAAGCTTTCTTT. Amino acid sequence: CASSPGRWNTEAFF.

The V call is TRBV6-5, the J call TRBJ2-3; TRBD2 aligns across 9 bases. Germline V gene sequence: CDR1 MNHEY, CDR2 SVGAGI. V lost 2 bases and J lost 8; bases outside the gene matches: 11. The CDR3 has 16 amino acids. CDR3 sequence (DNA): TGTGCCAGCAGTTACACCCTTAGCGGGGGCCCAAGTACGCAGTATTTT. Amino acid sequence: CASSYTLSGGPSTQYF.

This chain connects TRBV18 to TRBJ2-7, with D possibly being TRBD1 or TRBD2 (5 bases each). V lost 3 bases, J lost 2 bases, and 14 bases lay in between. The germline gives CDR1 KGHSH, CDR2 LQKENI. CDR3 length: 15 residues. CDR3 sequence (DNA): TGTGCCAGCTCACCCCTGGCAGGGAGCCCCTACGAGCAGTACTTC. It codes for CASSPLAGSPYEQYF.

The chain is built from TRBV6-4 and TRBJ2-3; no clear D gene. CDR1 is MRHNA, CDR2 SNTAGT, per germline. The CDR3 is 13 amino acids. Trimming removed 8 bases at V and 2 bases at J, with 11 bases between. The DNA of the CDR3 is TGTGCCAGCGCGTTCCGGAACACAGATACGCAGTATTTT. Translated: CASAFRNTDTQYF.

This clone was recorded once. V usage is TRBV7-7 and J usage is TRBJ2-3, with D unclear. This CDR3 region has 13 residues. The V and J ends lost 5 bases and 2 bases respectively, with 8 bases between them. Germline V gives CDR1 SSHAT, CDR2 FNYEAQ (reference sequence). CDR3 sequence: CASSMRLTDTQYF. CDR3 bases: TGTGCCAGCAGCATGCGGCTCACAGATACGCAGTATTTT.

The CDR3 sequence: CASSSDRATEAFF. CDR3 DNA: TGTGCCAGCAGCTCGGACAGGGCCACTGAAGCTTTCTTT. The chain employs TRBV11-2 and TRBJ1-1; 8 bases are a match to TRBD1. This CDR3 contains 13 residues. Trimming removed 4 bases from V and 4 bases from J; junction bases left unmatched: 2. Germline values: CDR1 SGHAT, CDR2 FQNNGV.

The CDR3 here is CASSLEGLSGNTIYF. The CDR3 nucleotides read TGTGCCAGCAGCTTAGAGGGCCTCTCTGGAAACACCATATATTTT. The V call is TRBV11-2, the J call TRBJ1-3; D gene unclear. CDR1 is SGHAT, CDR2 FQNNGV, per germline. Trimming left V 0 bases short and J 0 bases short, with 6 bases between. This CDR3 is built from 15 residues.

This chain uses TRBV27 with TRBJ2-3; 7 positions match TRBD1. There are 16 residues in the CDR3. V lost 0 bases to trimming and J lost 2 bases; unmatched junction nucleotides: 5. Germline V gene lookup returns CDR1 MNHEY and CDR2 SMNVEV (reference sequence). The CDR3 loop reads CASSLSGTVSTDTQYF. The CDR3, as DNA: TGTGCCAGCAGTTTATCCGGGACAGTATCCACAGATACGCAGTATTTT.

This clone was picked up one time. V gene TRBV29-1 combines with J gene TRBJ1-2; D perhaps matches TRBD1 (5 bases). CDR1 and CDR2 (germline): SQVTM, ANQGSEA. V was pared by 3 bases and J by 0 bases, with 8 bases between. The CDR3 contains 13 residues. The CDR3 loop reads CSVDRASNYGYTF. The CDR3 DNA follows: TGCAGCGTTGACAGGGCGTCTAACTATGGCTACACCTTC. The entire variable domain, with the rest obtained from reference TRBV29-1 and TRBJ1-2, is as follows: SAVISQKPSRDICQRGTSLTIQCQVDSQVTMMFWYRQQPGQSLTLIATANQGSEATYESGFVIDKFPISRPNLTFSTLTVSNMSPEDSSIYLCSVDRASNYGYTFGSGTRLTVV.

The gene calls are TRBV28 and TRBJ2-1; a weak D match, TRBD2 (6 bases). The CDR3 totals 10 residues. V dropped 8 bases and J dropped 8 bases, with 7 bases sitting between them. Germline values: CDR1 MDHEN, CDR2 SYDVKM. CDR3 bases: TGTGCCAGCTCGGGGGATGAGCAGTTCTTC. As protein: CASSGDEQFF.

The chain is built from TRBV20-1 and TRBJ2-1, with 9 bases that match TRBD2. In germline, CDR1 is DFQATT, CDR2 SNEGSKA (reference sequence). This CDR3 has 11 residues. V shed 5 bases and J 15 bases; nucleotides not matched to a gene: 8. The CDR3 nucleotides read TGCAGTGCTTACCTTAGCGGGGGACGGTTCTTC. Translated, it gives CSAYLSGGRFF.

The V gene is TRBV18, the J gene TRBJ2-2; D is uncertain. Germline CDR1 reads KGHSH; CDR2 reads LQKENI. Trimming took off 8 bases at V and 7 bases at J, with 14 bases between the two ends. The CDR3 extends over 13 amino acids. The CDR3, as DNA: TGTGCCAGCCGACGGACGGTGAGCGGGGAGCTGTTTTTT. Its translation: CASRRTVSGELFF.

The J gene is TRBJ1-5, the V gene TRBV6-5, with no clear D. Germline lookup yields CDR1 MNHEY and CDR2 SVGAGI. V was shortened by 6 bases and J by 0 bases, with 6 bases between the two germline ends. The CDR3 has 13 residues. The CDR3 spells CASRLSSNQPQHF. Here the CDR3 DNA reads TGTGCCAGCAGATTATCTAGCAATCAGCCCCAGCATTTT.

The chain carries TRBV30 and TRBJ2-1, with 10 bases matching TRBD2. CDR1 is GTSNPN, CDR2 SVGIG, per germline (reference sequence). J lost 5 bases, V lost 4 bases, and 5 bases had no gene match. The CDR3 covers 14 residues. The chain's CDR3 is CAWNSGGPNNEQFF. The CDR3 DNA reads as TGTGCCTGGAATAGCGGGGGGCCCAACAATGAGCAGTTCTTC.

V usage is TRBV18 and J usage is TRBJ1-5; 7 nucleotides align to TRBD1. Trimming took 6 bases from V and 1 from J; bases not matched to a gene: 6. The CDR3 consists of 15 residues. Looked up from germline, CDR1 is KGHSH and CDR2 is LQKENI. The chain's CDR3 is CASSAGTASNQPQHF. The CDR3 DNA sequence: TGTGCCAGCTCCGCCGGGACAGCAAGCAATCAGCCCCAGCATTTT.

This chain joins TRBV7-9 and TRBJ1-4; no firm D call. Germline CDR1 is SEHNR and CDR2 is FQNEAQ (reference sequence). Trimming removed 4 bases at V and 0 bases at J, with 9 bases between. The CDR3 sequence is 15 residues long. This CDR3 is CASSSVGATNEKLFF. The CDR3 nucleotides are TGTGCCAGCAGCTCCGTGGGCGCAACTAATGAAAAACTGTTTTTT. The full variable domain, completed using reference TRBV7-9 and TRBJ1-4, is DTGVSQNPRHKITKRGQNVTFRCDPISEHNRLYWYRQTLGQGPEFLTYFQNEAQLEKSRLLSDRFSAERPKGSFSTLEIQRTEQGDSAMYLCASSSVGATNEKLFFGSGTQLSVL.